The 30 T cell receptor beta chains presented below share a single source sample, sequenced in a study of cytomegalovirus exposure and HLA in healthy donors. Sequencing used immunoSEQ multiplex PCR; TCRdb keeps in-frame clones, though not all of them. The sample has approximately 150,000 clones; about 82% are singletons. Sample: PBMCs. The receptors were sampled from a man aged 30-40 years in good health and CMV-seropositive.

The CDR3 region has the DNA TGTGCCAGCAGTCCCCGGGTAGCGGGGGCTATATTTGGTACAGATACGCAGTATTTT. Amino acids: CASSPRVAGAIFGTDTQYF. The V and J genes are TRBV27 and TRBJ2-3; TRBD2 aligns across 9 bases. Unmatched junction bases numbered 18, after V lost 5 bases and J lost 3 bases. This CDR3 region has 19 residues. Germline loops: CDR1 MNHEY, CDR2 SMNVEV (reference sequence).

The CDR3: CATHIGQNSNQPQHF. In nucleotides, the CDR3 is TGTGCCACCCATATCGGACAGAATAGCAATCAGCCCCAGCATTTT. The chain combines TRBV6-4 with TRBJ1-5; D is perhaps TRBD1 (6 bases). The V end lost 10 bases, the J end lost 0 bases, and 16 bases lay between the germline ends. The germline V gene has CDR1 MRHNA and CDR2 SNTAGT. This CDR3 comprises 15 residues.

This chain links TRBV27 with TRBJ2-2; TRBD2 is a possible D gene (5 bases). Germline loops: CDR1 MNHEY, CDR2 SMNVEV (reference sequence). V lost 3 bases and J 4 bases, leaving 15 bases between the germline ends. This CDR3 has 16 amino acids. The CDR3 DNA sequence: TGTGCCAGCAGTTTTATCGGCGGACTCTTCACCGGGGAGCTGTTTTTT. It is translated as CASSFIGGLFTGELFF.

J is TRBJ2-3 and V is TRBV9, with TRBD2 identical over 10 bases. Germline V lookup: CDR1 SGDLS, CDR2 YYNGEE. The CDR3 is 15 amino acids. Trimming cost V 3 bases and J 3 bases; bases outside gene matches: 4. The CDR3 DNA sequence: TGTGCCAGCAGCGAGCGGGGGGGGAGGACAGATACGCAGTATTTT. It is translated as CASSERGGRTDTQYF.

This sequence joins TRBV9 and TRBJ1-3, with D possibly being TRBD1 (5 bases). V was cut by 6 bases and J by 4 bases, with 11 bases left in between. This CDR3 has 13 residues. Germline assignment: CDR1 SGDLS and CDR2 YYNGEE. This CDR3 is CASNPGPGNTIYF. CDR3 in DNA: TGTGCCAGCAACCCAGGGCCCGGAAACACCATATATTTT.

The table lists this clone with a count of one. The chain joins TRBV7-2 to TRBJ2-3; D remains ambiguous. The CDR3 totals 13 residues. The ends were cut back, 3 bases at V and 6 bases at J, with 10 bases in the middle. Germline V lookup: CDR1 SGHTA, CDR2 FQGNSA. The CDR3 loop reads CASSFSSGDTQYF. CDR3 in DNA: TGTGCCAGCAGCTTCAGTTCAGGCGATACGCAGTATTTT.

The table lists this clone with a count of one. The rearrangement links TRBV5-1 to TRBJ2-7, with a weak D call TRBD1 (6 bases). Per the germline V gene, CDR1 is SGHRS and CDR2 is YFSETQ. The CDR3 spans 14 residues. Trimming shortened V by 1 base and J by 2 bases, and 10 bases separated the two germline ends. CDR3 nucleotides: TGCGCCAGCAGCTTGTCCAAGGGGGCCTACGAGCAGTACTTC. Protein sequence: CASSLSKGAYEQYF.

J is TRBJ2-4 and V is TRBV4-1; possible D gene TRBD2, 5 bases. In germline, CDR1 is MGHRA, CDR2 YSYEKL. The CDR3 has 19 amino acids. V lost 4 bases to trimming and J lost 4 bases, with 26 bases between them. CDR3: CASSRPVGEGPFPKNIQYF. Written as DNA, the CDR3 is TGCGCCAGCAGCCGTCCCGTTGGAGAGGGCCCCTTTCCAAAAAACATTCAGTACTTC.

CDR3 DNA sequence: TGTGCCAGCAGCTTAGATCCGGGGGGGGCCACAGATACGCAGTATTTT. Translated: CASSLDPGGATDTQYF. The chain is built from TRBV7-9 and TRBJ2-3, with 8 nucleotides matching TRBD2. CDR3 size: 16 residues. V gave up 1 base and J gave up 2 bases; unmatched junction bases: 5. Per germline, CDR1 SEHNR and CDR2 FQNEAQ (reference sequence).

The CDR3: CATDLGANQPQHF. The DNA of the CDR3 is TGTGCCACTGATTTAGGGGCGAATCAGCCCCAGCATTTT. The rearrangement joins TRBV19 to TRBJ1-5; a weak D match, TRBD1 (5 bases). Germline CDR1 is LNHDA and CDR2 is SQIVND (reference sequence). Trimming cost V 10 bases and J 4 bases, with 14 bases left between them. CDR3 size: 13 residues. The whole variable domain, filled in from reference TRBV19 and TRBJ1-5, reads DGGITQSPKYLFRKEGQNVTLSCEQNLNHDAMYWYRQDPGQGLRLIYYSQIVNDFQKGDIAEGYSVSREKKESFPLTVTSAQKNPTAFYLCATDLGANQPQHFGDGTRLSIL.

The chain links TRBV7-2 to TRBJ1-2, with D hard to call. The CDR3 runs to 13 residues. V dropped 5 bases and J dropped 4 bases, with 11 bases sitting between them. CDR1 SGHTA and CDR2 FQGNSA come from the germline V gene. The CDR3 nucleotides are TGTGCCAGCAGCGCCGGGGATGGCTATGGCTACACCTTC. Translating it yields CASSAGDGYGYTF.

The chain couples TRBV7-6 to TRBJ2-3; D perhaps matches TRBD1 (6 bases). Germline values: CDR1 SGHVS, CDR2 FNYEAQ. V dropped 5 bases and J dropped 2 bases, with 14 bases sitting between them. The CDR3 has 15 residues. CDR3 in amino acids: CASSVQGVFTDTQYF. CDR3 nucleotide sequence: TGTGCCAGCAGCGTACAGGGTGTCTTCACAGATACGCAGTATTTT.

The chain couples TRBV27 to TRBJ2-5; no clear D gene. Germline-derived CDR1 and CDR2 are MNHEY and SMNVEV (reference sequence). V was pared by 0 bases and J by 0 bases, with 8 bases between. CDR3 length equals 15 residues. CDR3 nucleotide sequence: TGTGCCAGCAGTTTATCGTTCCCCAACCAAGAGACCCAGTACTTC. Translating gives CASSLSFPNQETQYF.

V and J are TRBV19 and TRBJ1-6; D not certain. The CDR3 is made up of 15 amino acids. The V gene's germline CDR1 is LNHDA and CDR2 SQIVND (reference sequence). V was trimmed by 7 bases and J by 0 bases, leaving 10 bases between them. This chain's CDR3 is CASTNVGSYNSPLHF. CDR3 sequence (DNA): TGTGCCAGTACCAACGTCGGCTCCTATAATTCACCCCTCCACTTT.

This chain links TRBV6-5 with TRBJ2-3; 11 bases match TRBD1. The CDR3 totals 16 residues. In germline, CDR1 is MNHEY, CDR2 SVGAGI. With V trimmed by 0 bases and J by 6 bases, 5 bases remained unmatched. CDR3 sequence: CASSYSGQGAGDTQYF. CDR3 nucleotides: TGTGCCAGCAGTTACTCCGGACAGGGGGCTGGGGATACGCAGTATTTT.

This rearrangement joins TRBV23-1 to TRBJ2-1, with TRBD2 identical over 8 bases. TRBV23-1 is known as an ORF, though its function is uncertain. This CDR3 comprises 14 residues. J gave up 8 bases and V 0 bases, and 3 bases lay outside the gene matches. DNA for the CDR3: TGCGCCAGCAGTCAATCGCGGGGGGTGGATGAGCAGTTCTTC. The encoded protein is CASSQSRGVDEQFF.

The chain links TRBV6-6 to TRBJ2-2; D perhaps matches TRBD1 (6 bases). CDR1 and CDR2 from the germline V gene are MNHNY and SVGAGI (reference sequence). The CDR3 consists of 15 residues. V dropped 5 bases and J dropped 4 bases, with 14 bases sitting between them. The CDR3 DNA is TGTGCCAGCAGTCATCAGGGGCAGAGCACCGGGGAGCTGTTTTTT. Translation gives CASSHQGQSTGELFF.

The V gene is TRBV5-1, the J gene TRBJ2-5, with a possible D match to TRBD1 (6 bases). Germline V gene data show CDR1 as SGHRS and CDR2 as YFSETQ. The CDR3 runs 15 residues. V lost 0 bases, J lost 5 bases, and 14 bases lay in between. CDR3: CASSLEGTPPETQYF. In DNA form, the CDR3 reads TGCGCCAGCAGCTTGGAGGGGACACCTCCCGAGACCCAGTACTTC.

V usage is TRBV27 and J usage is TRBJ2-1, with unresolved D. The V end was cut by 5 bases, the J end by 10 bases, with 18 bases between. Germline V gene data show CDR1 as MNHEY and CDR2 as SMNVEV (reference sequence). This CDR3 contains 14 residues. The DNA of the CDR3 is TGTGCCAGCAGTCGCCTATCCCCATTTAACGAGCAGTTCTTC. Translating gives CASSRLSPFNEQFF.

The chain combines TRBV7-9 with TRBJ2-7, with TRBD2 as a possible D gene (5 bases). CDR3 size: 11 residues. Germline CDR1 and CDR2: SEHNR and FQNEAQ (reference sequence). Between the trimmed V and J ends, which lost 8 bases and 1 base, there was a span of 6 bases. The CDR3 DNA reads TGTGCCAGCGGGGAGTCCTACGAGCAGTACTTC. It is translated as CASGESYEQYF.

This chain uses TRBV4-1 with TRBJ2-3; maybe TRBD1 (5 bases). CDR1 MGHRA and CDR2 YSYEKL come from the germline V gene. The CDR3 has 15 amino acids. Deletions cut 6 bases from V and 6 bases from J, with 19 bases between. For the CDR3, the DNA is TGCGCCAGCAGGGATTGGACATGGGGCGTCGATACGCAGTATTTT. Encoded protein: CASRDWTWGVDTQYF.

This clone showed up just a few times. The gene calls are TRBV4-2 and TRBJ1-2; 10 nucleotides align to TRBD1. Germline trimming cut 3 bases from V and 4 bases from J; bases unmatched to any gene: 5. The CDR3 length is 15 residues. The germline V gene has CDR1 LGHNA and CDR2 YNFKEQ. CDR3 protein: CASSHPGQGTYGYTF. CDR3 in DNA: TGTGCCAGCAGCCACCCGGGACAGGGGACCTATGGCTACACCTTC.

The chain has TRBV9 and TRBJ2-7, with D maybe TRBD2 (6 bases). The CDR3 runs 14 residues. Germline V gives CDR1 SGDLS, CDR2 YYNGEE. Trimming cost V 0 bases and J 6 bases, with 13 bases left between them. The CDR3 loop is CASSVDGGATEQYF. The CDR3 coding sequence is TGTGCCAGCAGCGTAGACGGGGGTGCGACCGAGCAGTACTTC.

In this sample, this clone turned up many times. This sequence joins TRBV7-9 and TRBJ2-3; 10 positions match TRBD1. The V and J ends lost 2 bases and 5 bases, in that order; junction bases with no gene match: 10. Germline CDR1 reads SEHNR; CDR2 reads FQNEAQ (reference sequence). The CDR3 length is 17 residues. The CDR3 DNA reads as TGTGCCAGCAGCTTACTATTAGGGACAGGGGCGGGAGATACGCAGTATTTT. It encodes CASSLLLGTGAGDTQYF.

The chain joins TRBV5-6 to TRBJ2-7; 13 nucleotides match TRBD2. CDR1 SGHDT and CDR2 YYEEEE come from the germline V gene. Germline trimming cut 4 bases from V and 3 bases from J; bases unmatched to any gene: 7. This CDR3 comprises 16 residues. CDR3 loop: CASSLLGTSGIYEQYF. CDR3 in DNA: TGTGCCAGCAGCCTACTAGGGACTAGCGGGATCTACGAGCAGTACTTC.

This clone was counted between two and nine times. J is TRBJ1-6 and V is TRBV6-5, with TRBD1 as a possible D gene (5 bases). The CDR3 is 15 amino acids. The V gene lost 2 bases and the J gene lost 10 bases, with 15 bases spanning the gap. Per germline, CDR1 MNHEY and CDR2 SVGAGI. CDR3: CASSYGWQGSSPLHF. In nucleotides, the CDR3 is TGTGCCAGCAGTTACGGGTGGCAGGGCAGCTCACCCCTCCACTTT.

The V gene is TRBV5-1, the J gene TRBJ2-3, with 9 bases identical to TRBD1. V dropped 4 bases and J dropped 5; count of bases not matched to a gene: 5. The germline CDR1 and CDR2 sequences are SGHRS and YFSETQ. The CDR3 spans 14 residues. CDR3 sequence (DNA): TGCGCCAGCAGCACGGGACAGGGAGGAGATACGCAGTATTTT. Protein product: CASSTGQGGDTQYF.

This clone appeared a single time. The V and J genes are TRBV18 and TRBJ2-7; D gene uncertain. The CDR3 runs 11 residues. Germline loops: CDR1 KGHSH, CDR2 LQKENI. Trimming took off 6 bases at V and 4 bases at J, with 7 bases between the two ends. CDR3: CASSLIYEQYF. The CDR3, as DNA: TGTGCCAGCTCCCTAATATACGAGCAGTACTTC.

This clone was detected only once. This chain links TRBV19 with TRBJ2-5; D possibly corresponds to TRBD2 (7 bases). The CDR3 is made up of 14 amino acids. Trimming cost V 8 bases and J 5 bases, with 18 bases left between them. Germline loops: CDR1 LNHDA, CDR2 SQIVND (reference sequence). The CDR3 bases are TGTGCCAGTCGAAGGGGGGGGCCTGTGGAGACCCAGTACTTC. Translated, it gives CASRRGGPVETQYF.

The chain recombines TRBV10-3 with TRBJ2-1; D remains ambiguous. V was clipped by 8 bases and J by 3 bases, with 5 bases between them. From germline, CDR1 is ENHRY and CDR2 SYGVKD. This CDR3 has 11 amino acids. The DNA of the CDR3 is TGTGCCATCCGTAGCTACAATGAGCAGTTCTTC. This codes for CAIRSYNEQFF.